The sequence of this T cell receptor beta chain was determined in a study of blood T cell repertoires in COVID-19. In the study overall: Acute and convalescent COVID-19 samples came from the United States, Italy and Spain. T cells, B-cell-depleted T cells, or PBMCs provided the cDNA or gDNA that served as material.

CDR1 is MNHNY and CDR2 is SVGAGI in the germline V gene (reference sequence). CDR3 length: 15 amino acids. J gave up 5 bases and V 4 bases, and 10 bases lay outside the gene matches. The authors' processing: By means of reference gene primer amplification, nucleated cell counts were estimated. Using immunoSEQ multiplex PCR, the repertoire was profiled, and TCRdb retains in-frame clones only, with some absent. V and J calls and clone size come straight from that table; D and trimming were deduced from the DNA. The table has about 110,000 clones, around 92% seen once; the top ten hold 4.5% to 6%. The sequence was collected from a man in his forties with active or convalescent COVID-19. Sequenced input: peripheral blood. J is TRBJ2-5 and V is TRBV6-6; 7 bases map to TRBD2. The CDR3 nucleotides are TGTGCCAGCAGTTCCGCCATGACTAGCTCGGAGACCCAGTACTTC. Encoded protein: CASSSAMTSSETQYF.